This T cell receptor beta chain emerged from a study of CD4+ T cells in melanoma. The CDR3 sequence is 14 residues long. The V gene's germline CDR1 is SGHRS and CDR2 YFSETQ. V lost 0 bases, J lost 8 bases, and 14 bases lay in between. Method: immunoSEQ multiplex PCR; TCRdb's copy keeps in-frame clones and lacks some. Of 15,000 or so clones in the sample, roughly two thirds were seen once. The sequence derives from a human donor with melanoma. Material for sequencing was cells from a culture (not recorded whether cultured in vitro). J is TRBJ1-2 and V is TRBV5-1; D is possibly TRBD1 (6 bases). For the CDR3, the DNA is TGCGCCAGCAGCTTGGGCGGGGGCTTAGAGGGCTACACCTTC. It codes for CASSLGGGLEGYTF.